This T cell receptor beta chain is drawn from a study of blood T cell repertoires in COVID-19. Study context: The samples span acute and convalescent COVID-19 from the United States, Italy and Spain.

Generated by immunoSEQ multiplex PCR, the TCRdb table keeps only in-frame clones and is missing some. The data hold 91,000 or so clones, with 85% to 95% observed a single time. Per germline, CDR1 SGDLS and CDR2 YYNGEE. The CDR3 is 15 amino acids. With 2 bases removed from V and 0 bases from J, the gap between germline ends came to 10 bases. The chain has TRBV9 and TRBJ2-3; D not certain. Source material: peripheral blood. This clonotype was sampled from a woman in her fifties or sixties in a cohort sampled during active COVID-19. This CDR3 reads CASSVTAISTDTQYF. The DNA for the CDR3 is TGTGCCAGCAGCGTGACTGCGATTAGCACAGATACGCAGTATTTT.